Included here is one TCR beta chain sequence, with context. This entry is derived from a study of blood T cell repertoires in COVID-19. The CDR3 extends over 13 amino acids. Deletions cut 4 bases from V and 0 bases from J, with 9 bases between. Germline CDR1 and CDR2: GTSNPN and SVGIG (reference sequence). Only in-frame clones appear in the TCRdb table, and some are missing; sequencing was by immunoSEQ multiplex PCR. The sample has 140,000 to 150,000 clones; about four fifths are singletons. This rearrangement joins TRBV30 to TRBJ1-1; a weak D match, TRBD1 (5 bases). What was sequenced was peripheral blood. This TCR came from a human donor with acute or convalescent COVID-19. The donor label of this sample is uncertain. Here the CDR3 DNA reads TGTGCCTGGACCCGACAGTTGAACACTGAAGCTTTCTTT. Translating gives CAWTRQLNTEAFF.